The text below deals with one T cell receptor (beta chain). Under the authors' procedure: By means of reference gene primer amplification, nucleated cell counts were estimated. Only in-frame clones appear in the TCRdb table, and some are missing; sequencing was by immunoSEQ multiplex PCR. V, J and clone size derive from that table, while D and trimming were established from the DNA sequence. The sample holds nearly 200,000 clones; approximately 85% are singletons and the top ten take around 5.5%. Trimming stripped 6 bases from V and 4 bases from J, with 13 bases between. CDR1 is MNHNY, CDR2 SVGAGI, per germline (reference sequence). This CDR3 region has 14 residues. These data are taken from a study of blood T cell repertoires in COVID-19. Across the study: The study drew acute and convalescent COVID-19 samples from the United States, Italy and Spain. From T cells, B-cell-depleted T cells, or PBMCs came the material, which was cDNA or gDNA.

Material: peripheral blood. The receptor's source is a woman between 65 and 79 years old with active or convalescent COVID-19. The J gene is TRBJ1-3, the V gene TRBV6-6; TRBD1 might be the D (6 bases). The CDR3 nucleotides are TGTGCCAGCAGAAATCTACAGGGAGGAAACACCATATATTTT. This encodes CASRNLQGGNTIYF.